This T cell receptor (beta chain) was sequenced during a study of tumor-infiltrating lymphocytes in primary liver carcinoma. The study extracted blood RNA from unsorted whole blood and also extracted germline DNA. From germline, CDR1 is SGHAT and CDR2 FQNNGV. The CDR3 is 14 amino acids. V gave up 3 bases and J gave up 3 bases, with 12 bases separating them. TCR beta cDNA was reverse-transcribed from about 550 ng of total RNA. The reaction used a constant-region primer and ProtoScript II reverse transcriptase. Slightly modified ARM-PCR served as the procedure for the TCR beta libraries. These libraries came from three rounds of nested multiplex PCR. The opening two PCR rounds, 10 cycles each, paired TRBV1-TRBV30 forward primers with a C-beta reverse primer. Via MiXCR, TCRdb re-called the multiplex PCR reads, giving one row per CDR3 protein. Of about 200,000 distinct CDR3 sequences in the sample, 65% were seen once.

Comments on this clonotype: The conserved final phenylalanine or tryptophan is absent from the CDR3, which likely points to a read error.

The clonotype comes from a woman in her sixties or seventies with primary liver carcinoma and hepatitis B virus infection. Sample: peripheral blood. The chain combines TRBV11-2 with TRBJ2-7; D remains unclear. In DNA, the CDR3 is TGTGCCAGCAGCTTGTCGGTGGAGAACTACGAGCAGTACCTC. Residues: CASSLSVENYEQYL.